A single sample gave rise to the 9 T cell receptor beta chains below, sequenced in a study of cytomegalovirus exposure and HLA in healthy donors. Vbeta (60) and Jbeta (13) primers were used in the PCR. The assay was immunoSEQ multiplex PCR, and TCRdb's table has in-frame clones only and misses some. This sample carries about 130,000 clones, roughly 80% of them seen once, and the ten largest clones take 1%. The material sequenced was PBMCs. These receptors all come from a man aged 35-49 years in good health and CMV-seronegative.

The chain links TRBV5-1 to TRBJ2-3, with 12 bases aligning to TRBD1. CDR1 and CDR2 (germline): SGHRS, YFSETQ. This CDR3 region has 17 residues. V shed 0 bases and J 6 bases; nucleotides not matched to a gene: 8. The CDR3 region has the DNA TGCGCCAGCAGCTTGGGAAGGAGGGACAGGGGGCGGGATACGCAGTATTTT. This encodes CASSLGRRDRGRDTQYF. The complete variable domain, with remaining parts taken from reference TRBV5-1 and TRBJ2-3, reads KAGVTQTPRYLIKTRGQQVTLSCSPISGHRSVSWYQQTPGQGLQFLFEYFSETQRNKGNFPGRFSGRQFSNSRSEMNVSTLELGDSALYLCASSLGRRDRGRDTQYFGPGTRLTVL.

A single count supports this clone. The rearrangement uses TRBV25-1 and TRBJ2-1, with TRBD2 matching 9 bases. In germline, CDR1 is MGHDK, CDR2 SYGVNS. Germline trimming cut 4 bases from V and 0 bases from J; bases unmatched to any gene: 1. The CDR3 runs to 15 residues. The CDR3 nucleotides are TGTGCCAGCAGTGGTAGCGGGAGCTCCTACAATGAGCAGTTCTTC. It specifies CASSGSGSSYNEQFF.

V gene TRBV7-3 combines with J gene TRBJ2-1; 7 bases align to TRBD2. Trimming removed 2 bases from V and 4 bases from J; junction bases left unmatched: 5. The CDR3 length is 15 residues. Germline loops: CDR1 SGHTA, CDR2 FQGTGA. The CDR3 DNA is TGTGCCAGCAGCTTAGGGAGGGCCACGTACAATGAGCAGTTCTTC. This codes for CASSLGRATYNEQFF.

The chain is built from TRBV10-3 and TRBJ2-7; 9 bases are shared with TRBD2. The length of the CDR3 is 14 residues. Unmatched junction bases numbered 7, after V lost 10 bases and J lost 0 bases. CDR1 is ENHRY, CDR2 SYGVKD, per germline. Here the CDR3 reads CASQRGVVSYEQYF. The CDR3 bases are TGTGCCAGCCAGCGGGGGGTCGTCTCCTACGAGCAGTACTTC.

V gene TRBV30 combines with J gene TRBJ2-4; TRBD1 matches at 7 bases. The CDR3 loop spans 15 amino acids. The germline V gene has CDR1 GTSNPN and CDR2 SVGIG (reference sequence). The trim removed 3 bases at V and 1 base at J, leaving 6 bases unmatched. DNA of the CDR3: TGTGCCTGGAGGGACAGGATGTTTGCCAAAAACATTCAGTACTTC. Protein sequence: CAWRDRMFAKNIQYF. Drawing the rest from reference TRBV30 and TRBJ2-4, the complete variable domain is SQTIHQWPATLVQPVGSPLSLECTVEGTSNPNLYWYRQAAGRGLQLLFYSVGIGQISSEVPQNLSASRPQDRQFILSSKKLLLSDSGFYLCAWRDRMFAKNIQYFGAGTRLSVL.

CDR3 amino acids: CASSLGQINYGYTF. The CDR3 bases are TGTGCCAGCAGCTTAGGACAGATTAACTATGGCTACACCTTC. This chain uses TRBV5-4 with TRBJ1-2, with TRBD1 as a possible D gene (6 bases). The germline V gene has CDR1 SGHNT and CDR2 YYREEE (reference sequence). Trimming left V 2 bases short and J 1 base short, with 9 bases between. The CDR3 loop spans 14 amino acids. The entire variable domain, with the rest obtained from reference TRBV5-4 and TRBJ1-2, is as follows: ETGVTQSPTHLIKTRGQQVTLRCSSQSGHNTVSWYQQALGQGPQFIFQYYREEENGRGNFPPRFSGLQFPNYSSELNVNALELDDSALYLCASSLGQINYGYTFGSGTRLTVV.

The chain joins TRBV18 to TRBJ1-5; 10 bases are a match to TRBD1. The CDR3 length is 16 residues. Trimming at V came to 5 bases and at J to 9 bases, leaving 13 bases not matched to a gene. CDR1 and CDR2 (germline): KGHSH, LQKENI. The CDR3 protein is CASSTRQGAGDSPQHF. The DNA for the CDR3 is TGTGCCAGCTCAACGCGACAGGGGGCGGGGGATTCGCCCCAGCATTTT.

The chain has TRBV6-1 and TRBJ2-5; 8 positions match TRBD1. Losses at the gene ends were 6 bases for V and 4 bases for J; bases not matched to a gene: 7. In germline, CDR1 is MNHNS, CDR2 SASEGT. There are 14 residues in the CDR3. CDR3 nucleotide sequence: TGTGCCAGCAGGACGGGACAGGCGGGAGAGACCCAGTACTTC. As protein: CASRTGQAGETQYF.

This clone appeared once. The chain couples TRBV28 to TRBJ2-2; 10 nucleotides match TRBD1. Germline V gives CDR1 MDHEN, CDR2 SYDVKM. V lost 7 bases, J lost 7 bases, and 6 bases stayed unmatched. The CDR3 runs 14 residues. Here the CDR3 reads CASILGQGVGELFF. In DNA form, the CDR3 reads TGTGCCAGCATCCTAGGACAGGGGGTCGGGGAGCTGTTTTTT.